This T cell receptor (beta chain) was sequenced for a study of blood T cell repertoires in COVID-19. Study information: Italy, Spain and the United States were the sources of the convalescent and acute COVID-19 samples. T cells, B-cell-depleted T cells, or PBMCs supplied cDNA or gDNA.

Original processing notes: Estimation of nucleated cell counts was performed using reference gene primer amplification. Sequenced by immunoSEQ multiplex PCR; TCRdb stores in-frame clones only, minus some. V and J calls and clone size are copied from that table; D and trimming were computed from the DNA. The table has around 200,000 clones, under 90% seen once. Germline values: CDR1 SGHAT, CDR2 FQNNGV. The CDR3 runs 17 residues. Trimming removed 2 bases at V and 0 bases at J, with 17 bases between. The sequencing input was peripheral blood. The TCR sequence derives from a human donor in a cohort sampled during active COVID-19. The chain uses TRBV11-2 and TRBJ2-7, with D perhaps matching TRBD1 (6 bases). The CDR3 DNA is TGTGCCAGCAGCTTAAGGCTTCTGGGGGCAAGCTCCTACGAGCAGTACTTC. It is translated as CASSLRLLGASSYEQYF.